This TCR beta chain came from a study of regulatory T cells in long-lasting Graves disease. For TCR beta, libraries came from iRepertoire HTBI primers and Arm-PCR of CDR3 regions. TCRdb used MiXCR to reprocess the multiplex PCR reads, holding one entry per CDR3 protein. The table shows 530,000 or so distinct CDR3 sequences, with about 13% occurring only once. The V gene's germline CDR1 is SNHLY and CDR2 FYNNEI. The CDR3 length is 12 residues. Trimming cost V 11 bases and J 0 bases, with 10 bases left between them. Study-level points and caveats: Lower TCR diversity was seen in persistent Graves' patients than in newly diagnosed ones. Thyroid tissue was not sampled; only peripheral blood was.

The sample holds many counts of this clonotype. Its cognate antigen is unknown. Time point given: newly diagnosed GD, antithyroid drugs for less than 3 months. TCR sequences were obtained from RNA taken from PBMCs. This same sample was also part of a study on T cells in Graves' hyperthyroidism and ophthalmopathy. From that study: TCR CDR3 underwent first-round RT-PCR with the HTBI primer set.

The material was peripheral blood mononuclear cells (PBMCs), obtained at new diagnosis, from a patient treated with antithyroid drugs. This TCR was recovered from a man younger than 45 with Graves disease. The gene calls are TRBV2 and TRBJ1-1, with D possibly matching TRBD1 (6 bases). Written as DNA, the CDR3 is TGTGCCGGGGGGGGCTTGAACACTGAAGCTTTCTTT. Its translation is CAGGGLNTEAFF. Together with reference TRBV2 and TRBJ1-1, the CDR3 gives the full variable domain: EPEVTQTPSHQVTQMGQEVILRCVPISNHLYFYWYRQILGQKVEFLVSFYNNEISEKSEIFDDQFSVERPDGSNFTLKIRSTKLEDSAMYFCAGGGLNTEAFFGQGTRLTVV.